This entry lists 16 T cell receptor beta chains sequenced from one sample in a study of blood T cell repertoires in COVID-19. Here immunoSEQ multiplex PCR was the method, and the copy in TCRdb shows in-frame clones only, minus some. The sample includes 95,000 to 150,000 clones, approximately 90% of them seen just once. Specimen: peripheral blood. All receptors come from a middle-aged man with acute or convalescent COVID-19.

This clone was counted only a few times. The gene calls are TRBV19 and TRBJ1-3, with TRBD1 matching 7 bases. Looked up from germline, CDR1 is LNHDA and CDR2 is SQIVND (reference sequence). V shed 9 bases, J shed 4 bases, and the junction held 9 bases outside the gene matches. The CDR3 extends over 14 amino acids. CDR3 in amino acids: CASTQGTDGNTIYF. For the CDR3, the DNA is TGTGCCAGCACACAGGGGACAGACGGAAACACCATATATTTT.

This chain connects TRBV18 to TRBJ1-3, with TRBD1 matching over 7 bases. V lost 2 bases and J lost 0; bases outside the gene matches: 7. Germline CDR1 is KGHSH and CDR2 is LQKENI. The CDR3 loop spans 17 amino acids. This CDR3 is CASSPLQGGPSGNTIYF. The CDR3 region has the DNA TGTGCCAGCTCACCATTGCAGGGGGGCCCCTCTGGAAACACCATATATTTT.

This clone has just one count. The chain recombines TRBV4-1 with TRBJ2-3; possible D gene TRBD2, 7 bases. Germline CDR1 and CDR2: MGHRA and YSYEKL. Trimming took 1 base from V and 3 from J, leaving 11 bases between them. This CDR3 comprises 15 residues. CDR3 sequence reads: CASSQVGRGTDTQYF. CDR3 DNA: TGCGCCAGCAGCCAAGTAGGGAGGGGGACAGATACGCAGTATTTT.

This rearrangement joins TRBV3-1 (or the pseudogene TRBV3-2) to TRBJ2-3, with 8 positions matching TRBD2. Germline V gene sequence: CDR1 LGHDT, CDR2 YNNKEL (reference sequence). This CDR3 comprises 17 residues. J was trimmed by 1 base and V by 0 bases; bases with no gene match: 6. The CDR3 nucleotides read TGTGCCAGCAGCCAAGAATGGCGGGAGGCTGGCACAGATACGCAGTATTTT. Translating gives CASSQEWREAGTDTQYF.

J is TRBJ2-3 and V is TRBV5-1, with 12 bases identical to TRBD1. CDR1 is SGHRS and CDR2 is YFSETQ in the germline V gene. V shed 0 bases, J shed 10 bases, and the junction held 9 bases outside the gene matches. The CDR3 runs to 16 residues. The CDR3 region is CASSLESRDRGLPQYF. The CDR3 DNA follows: TGCGCCAGCAGCTTGGAAAGTAGGGACAGGGGGCTTCCGCAGTATTTT.

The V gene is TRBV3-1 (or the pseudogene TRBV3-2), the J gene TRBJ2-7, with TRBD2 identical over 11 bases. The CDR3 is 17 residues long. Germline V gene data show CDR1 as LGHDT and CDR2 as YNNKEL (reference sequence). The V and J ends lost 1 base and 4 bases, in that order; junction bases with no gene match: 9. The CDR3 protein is CASSQGGSGGALYEQYF. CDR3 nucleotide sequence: TGTGCCAGCAGCCAAGGAGGTAGCGGGGGGGCCTTGTACGAGCAGTACTTC.

The CDR3 DNA follows: TGTGCCAGCAGTCTAGGACAGGGAAACTATGGCTACACCTTC. This translates into CASSLGQGNYGYTF. The rearrangement links TRBV2 to TRBJ1-2; 8 positions match TRBD1. V shed 5 bases and J 2 bases; nucleotides not matched to a gene: 4. The length of the CDR3 is 14 residues. Germline CDR1 SNHLY, CDR2 FYNNEI. The whole variable domain, filled in from reference TRBV2 and TRBJ1-2, reads EPEVTQTPSHQVTQMGQEVILRCVPISNHLYFYWYRQILGQKVEFLVSFYNNEISEKSEIFDDQFSVERPDGSNFTLKIRSTKLEDSAMYFCASSLGQGNYGYTFGSGTRLTVV.

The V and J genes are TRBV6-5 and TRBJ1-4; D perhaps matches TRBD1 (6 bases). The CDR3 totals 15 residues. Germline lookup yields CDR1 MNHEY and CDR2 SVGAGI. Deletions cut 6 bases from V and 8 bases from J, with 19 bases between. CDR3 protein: CASRRVAQGSEKLFF. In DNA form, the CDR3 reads TGTGCCAGCAGGCGCGTGGCACAGGGTTCCGAAAAACTGTTTTTT.

CDR3 protein: CASSLFWDRAYNEQFF. The CDR3 DNA sequence: TGTGCCAGCAGCTTATTTTGGGACAGGGCTTACAATGAGCAGTTCTTC. V gene TRBV7-9 combines with J gene TRBJ2-1, with 9 positions matching TRBD1. The CDR3 consists of 16 residues. V trimming: 2 bases; J trimming: 4 bases; junction bases outside the gene matches: 6. CDR1 and CDR2 (germline): SEHNR, FQNEAQ (reference sequence).

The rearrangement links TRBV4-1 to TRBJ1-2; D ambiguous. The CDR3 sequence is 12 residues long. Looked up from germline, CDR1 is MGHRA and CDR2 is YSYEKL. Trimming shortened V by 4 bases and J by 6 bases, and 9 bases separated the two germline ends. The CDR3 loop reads CASSLGEDGYTF. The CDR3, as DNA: TGCGCCAGCAGCCTCGGGGAAGATGGCTACACCTTC.

Here the CDR3 reads CASSFVGTTEAFF. The CDR3 coding sequence is TGTGCCAGCAGCTTTGTGGGGACTACTGAAGCTTTCTTT. The rearrangement joins TRBV5-6 to TRBJ1-1; D possibly corresponds to TRBD1 (5 bases). The germline V gene encodes CDR1 SGHDT and CDR2 YYEEEE. The CDR3 totals 13 residues. The V and J ends lost 2 bases and 5 bases respectively, with 10 bases between them.

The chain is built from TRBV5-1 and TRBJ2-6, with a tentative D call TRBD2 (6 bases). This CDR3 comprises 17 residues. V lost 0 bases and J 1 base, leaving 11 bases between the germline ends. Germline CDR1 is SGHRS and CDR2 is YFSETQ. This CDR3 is CASSLGTGSSGANVLTF. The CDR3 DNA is TGCGCCAGCAGCTTGGGGACCGGGAGTTCTGGGGCCAACGTCCTGACTTTC.

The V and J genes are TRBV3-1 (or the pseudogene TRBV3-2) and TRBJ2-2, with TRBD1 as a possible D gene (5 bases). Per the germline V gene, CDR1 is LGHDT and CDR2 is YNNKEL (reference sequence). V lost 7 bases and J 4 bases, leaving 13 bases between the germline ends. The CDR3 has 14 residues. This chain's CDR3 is CASILDRITGELFF. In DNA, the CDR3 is TGTGCCAGCATCCTTGACAGAATCACCGGGGAGCTGTTTTTT.

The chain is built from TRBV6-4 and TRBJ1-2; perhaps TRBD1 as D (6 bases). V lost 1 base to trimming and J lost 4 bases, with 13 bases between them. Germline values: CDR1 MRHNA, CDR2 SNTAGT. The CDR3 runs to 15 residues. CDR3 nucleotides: TGTGCCAGCAGTGACTTGCCCGGGACACCCTATGGCTACACCTTC. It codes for CASSDLPGTPYGYTF.

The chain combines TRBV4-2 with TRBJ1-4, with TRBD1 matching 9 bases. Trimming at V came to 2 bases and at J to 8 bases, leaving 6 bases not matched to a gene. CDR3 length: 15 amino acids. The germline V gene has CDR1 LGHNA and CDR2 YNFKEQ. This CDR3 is CASSQSDRGEEKLFF. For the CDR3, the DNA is TGTGCCAGCAGCCAAAGTGACAGGGGGGAGGAAAAACTGTTTTTT.

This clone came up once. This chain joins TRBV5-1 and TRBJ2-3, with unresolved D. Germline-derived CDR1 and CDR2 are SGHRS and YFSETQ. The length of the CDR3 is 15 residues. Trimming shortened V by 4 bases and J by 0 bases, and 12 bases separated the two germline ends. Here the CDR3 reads CASSSSAVSTDTQYF. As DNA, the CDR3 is TGCGCCAGCAGCAGCAGCGCGGTCAGCACAGATACGCAGTATTTT.